These 25 T cell receptor beta chains share one sample of origin, sequenced in a study of blood T cell repertoires in COVID-19 (dated by TCRdb to 2020 to 2021). The method was the immunoSEQ multiplex PCR assay. TCRdb stores this immuneACCESS table with in-frame sequences only. Part of the clones is absent; in the studies checked, under half of the shortfall reflects unresolved V genes, and no reason is known for the rest. For this sample the table gives some 99,000 clones, of which 70% to 90% were detected only once. Approximately 5% of the sample goes to the ten largest clones. Specimen: peripheral blood. The receptors shown here come from a man in his 70s with acute or convalescent COVID-19.

The rearrangement uses TRBV13 and TRBJ1-4; TRBD1 is a possible D gene (6 bases). This CDR3 has 13 residues. Germline loops: CDR1 PRHDT, CDR2 FYEKMQ (reference sequence). Trimming shortened V by 5 bases and J by 5 bases, and 9 bases separated the two germline ends. CDR3 loop: CASSRQDNEKLFF. DNA for the CDR3: TGTGCCAGCAGCCGACAGGACAATGAAAAACTGTTTTTT. Supplemented by reference TRBV13 and TRBJ1-4, the full variable domain reads AAGVIQSPRHLIKEKRETATLKCYPIPRHDTVYWYQQGPGQDPQFLISFYEKMQSDKGSIPDRFSAQQFSDYHSELNMSSLELGDSALYFCASSRQDNEKLFFGSGTQLSVL.

The V gene is TRBV19, the J gene TRBJ2-3; D is ambiguous. V gave up 5 bases and J gave up 0 bases, with 3 bases separating them. There are 12 residues in the CDR3. Germline CDR1 reads LNHDA; CDR2 reads SQIVND (reference sequence). The DNA of the CDR3 is TGTGCCAGTAGTCCTAGCACAGATACGCAGTATTTT. This translates into CASSPSTDTQYF.

Remarks on this clone: One junction end does not reproduce the germline sequence, and a read error may be involved. As DNA, the CDR3 is TGTGCCAGCATTGAAGGGCAGTCTAACTATGGCTACACCTTC. Residues: CASIEGQSNYGYTF. The V and J genes are TRBV6-1 and TRBJ1-2; D not certain. This CDR3 comprises 14 residues. Germline V gene lookup returns CDR1 MNHNS and CDR2 SASEGT.

The chain has TRBV11-2 and TRBJ2-1; D remains unclear. Germline V CDR1 and CDR2: SGHAT, FQNNGV. This CDR3 comprises 14 residues. The ends were cut back, 0 bases at V and 3 bases at J, with 6 bases in the middle. The CDR3 is CASSLDQVYNEQFF. In DNA, the CDR3 is TGTGCCAGCAGCTTAGATCAGGTCTACAATGAGCAGTTCTTC. The entire variable domain, with the rest obtained from reference TRBV11-2 and TRBJ2-1, is as follows: EAGVAQSPRYKIIEKRQSVAFWCNPISGHATLYWYQQILGQGPKLLIQFQNNGVVDDSQLPKDRFSAERLKGVDSTLKIQPAKLEDSAVYLCASSLDQVYNEQFFGPGTRLTVL.

CDR3 in amino acids: CARSFIPTGAEAFF. The CDR3 coding sequence is TGTGCCAGAAGCTTTATCCCAACAGGGGCCGAAGCTTTCTTT. This chain joins TRBV7-5 and TRBJ1-1; TRBD1 is the table's D call and was not checked against the DNA. TRBV7-5 is shown as a pseudogene. The CDR3 has 14 amino acids.

The chain employs TRBV4-1 and TRBJ1-5; D unclear. The ends were cut back, 0 bases at V and 9 bases at J, with 12 bases in the middle. The CDR3 is 14 amino acids. Germline assignment: CDR1 MGHRA and CDR2 YSYEKL. The CDR3 region has the DNA TGCGCCAGCAGCCAAGATTCAGCGGGGTGGCCCCAGCATTTT. Protein sequence: CASSQDSAGWPQHF.

The V and J genes are TRBV3-1 (or the pseudogene TRBV3-2) and TRBJ1-3, with D unclear. V was cut by 0 bases and J by 14 bases, with 8 bases left in between. Germline CDR1 and CDR2: LGHDT and YNNKEL (reference sequence). The CDR3 runs to 11 residues. CDR3 sequence: CASSQDSSVYF. Here the CDR3 DNA reads TGTGCCAGCAGCCAAGATTCGTCGGTATATTTT.

This sequence joins TRBV29-1 and TRBJ1-1; 7 bases are shared with TRBD1. V lost 7 bases, J lost 5 bases, and 4 bases stayed unmatched. The CDR3 has 11 residues. Germline values: CDR1 SQVTM, CDR2 ANQGSEA. The CDR3 protein is CSAPGQTEAFF. The CDR3 DNA is TGCAGCGCGCCGGGACAGACTGAAGCTTTCTTT.

In nucleotides, the CDR3 is TGCGCCAGCAGCTTGGGGACAGGGGGCAATCAGCCCCAGCATTTT. Translated: CASSLGTGGNQPQHF. The chain joins TRBV5-1 to TRBJ1-5; TRBD1 aligns across 9 bases. The germline CDR1 and CDR2 sequences are SGHRS and YFSETQ. The CDR3 is 15 amino acids. V dropped 0 bases and J dropped 2; count of bases not matched to a gene: 0.

The chain couples TRBV28 to TRBJ2-1; D perhaps matches TRBD1 (5 bases). CDR3 size: 12 residues. CDR1 is MDHEN and CDR2 is SYDVKM in the germline V gene. Trimming removed 2 bases at V and 6 bases at J, with 5 bases between. This CDR3 reads CASSLRGNEQFF. Written as DNA, the CDR3 is TGTGCCAGCAGTTTAAGGGGCAATGAGCAGTTCTTC.

This clone has just a few counts. The V gene is TRBV4-1, the J gene TRBJ2-5, with D perhaps TRBD1 (6 bases). Germline-derived CDR1 and CDR2 are MGHRA and YSYEKL. The CDR3 is 16 residues long. With 1 base removed from V and 3 bases from J, the gap between germline ends came to 15 bases. The CDR3 DNA reads TGCGCCAGCAGCCAAGGGGGGCTGAGACCGGAAGAGACCCAGTACTTC. This encodes CASSQGGLRPEETQYF.

V usage is TRBV6-5 and J usage is TRBJ2-5; a weak D match, TRBD2 (7 bases). CDR3 length: 14 amino acids. V was trimmed by 6 bases and J by 5 bases, leaving 16 bases between them. The V gene's germline CDR1 is MNHEY and CDR2 SVGAGI. CDR3 sequence reads: CASRFRGAGETQYF. The DNA of the CDR3 is TGTGCCAGCAGATTTCGGGGGGCGGGGGAGACCCAGTACTTC.

The V gene is TRBV28, the J gene TRBJ2-2; 9 positions match TRBD2. The germline gives CDR1 MDHEN, CDR2 SYDVKM. The CDR3 is 15 residues long. V shed 7 bases, J shed 5 bases, and the junction held 8 bases outside the gene matches. DNA of the CDR3: TGTGCCAGCACCCTCGGGCTAGCGGGGACCGGGGAGCTGTTTTTT. Its translation: CASTLGLAGTGELFF. Drawing the rest from reference TRBV28 and TRBJ2-2, the complete variable domain is DVKVTQSSRYLVKRTGEKVFLECVQDMDHENMFWYRQDPGLGLRLIYFSYDVKMKEKGDIPEGYSVSREKKERFSLILESASTNQTSMYLCASTLGLAGTGELFFGEGSRLTVL.

The chain couples TRBV20-1 to TRBJ1-1; D gene ambiguous. In germline, CDR1 is DFQATT, CDR2 SNEGSKA (reference sequence). Between the trimmed V and J ends, which lost 2 bases and 9 bases, there was a span of 10 bases. The CDR3 is made up of 11 amino acids. The DNA of the CDR3 is TGCAGTGCTAGAACGAGGACTCAAGCTTTCTTT. Encoded protein: CSARTRTQAFF.

This sequence joins TRBV5-4 and TRBJ1-2; a weak D match, TRBD1 (5 bases). V was trimmed by 4 bases and J by 3 bases, leaving 16 bases between them. This CDR3 contains 15 residues. Germline CDR1 and CDR2: SGHNT and YYREEE (reference sequence). The CDR3 coding sequence is TGTGCCAGCAGCAGCGGGACTATCGACCACTATGGCTACACCTTC. As protein: CASSSGTIDHYGYTF.

This chain links TRBV19 with TRBJ1-1, with TRBD1 as a possible D gene (5 bases). The CDR3 is 13 residues long. The germline V gene encodes CDR1 LNHDA and CDR2 SQIVND (reference sequence). V gave up 6 bases and J gave up 3 bases, with 11 bases separating them. The CDR3 loop reads CASSQTRDTEAFF. For the CDR3, the DNA is TGTGCCAGTAGCCAGACCAGGGACACTGAAGCTTTCTTT.

This clone was seen a handful of times. This rearrangement joins TRBV4-1 to TRBJ2-7; the D gene is possibly TRBD2 (7 bases). Germline CDR1 MGHRA, CDR2 YSYEKL. The germline V and J ends were trimmed by 0 bases and 7 bases, with 19 bases remaining between them. This CDR3 comprises 16 residues. In DNA form, the CDR3 reads TGCGCCAGCAGCCAAGATTGGGGGGGACACTCTGTAGAGCAGTACTTC. Its translation: CASSQDWGGHSVEQYF.

V gene TRBV5-1 combines with J gene TRBJ1-1, with D possibly TRBD1 on 5 matching bases. CDR3 size: 13 residues. V lost 4 bases and J 3 bases, leaving 10 bases between the germline ends. Looked up from germline, CDR1 is SGHRS and CDR2 is YFSETQ. DNA for the CDR3: TGCGCCAGCAGCAATGGGGGGGACACTGAAGCTTTCTTT. Translating it yields CASSNGGDTEAFF.

The V gene is TRBV19, the J gene TRBJ2-3; perhaps TRBD1 as D (5 bases). This CDR3 spans 16 amino acids. Deletions cut 8 bases from V and 0 bases from J, with 18 bases between. Germline V gene lookup returns CDR1 LNHDA and CDR2 SQIVND (reference sequence). CDR3 sequence (DNA): TGTGCCAGTGGGGCCGGAACACCCCTTAGCACAGATACGCAGTATTTT. This translates into CASGAGTPLSTDTQYF.

This clone occurred a few times. The CDR3 sequence: CASRSDRVNEKLFF. DNA for the CDR3: TGTGCCAGCAGATCTGACAGGGTTAATGAAAAACTGTTTTTT. The chain uses TRBV7-9 and TRBJ1-4; 7 positions agree with TRBD1. J lost 4 bases, V lost 6 bases, and 5 bases had no gene match. Per germline, CDR1 SEHNR and CDR2 FQNEAQ (reference sequence). CDR3 size: 14 residues.

J is TRBJ1-2 and V is TRBV13; TRBD1 might be the D (6 bases). The CDR3 spans 17 residues. The germline V gene encodes CDR1 PRHDT and CDR2 FYEKMQ (reference sequence). V was shortened by 0 bases and J by 0 bases, with 14 bases between the two germline ends. CDR3 DNA sequence: TGTGCCAGCAGCTTAGGCGCAGGGGTGTTGGCTAACTATGGCTACACCTTC. Its protein is CASSLGAGVLANYGYTF.

The genes are TRBV11-2 and TRBJ2-1; 8 nucleotides match TRBD2. This CDR3 spans 15 amino acids. CDR1 is SGHAT and CDR2 is FQNNGV in the germline V gene. Germline trimming cut 5 bases from V and 0 bases from J; bases unmatched to any gene: 3. CDR3 DNA: TGTGCCAGCAGCAGTAGCGGGGACTCCTACAATGAGCAGTTCTTC. This translates into CASSSSGDSYNEQFF.

The rearrangement uses TRBV4-1 and TRBJ1-1; possible D gene TRBD1, 6 bases. The CDR3 totals 18 residues. Germline values: CDR1 MGHRA, CDR2 YSYEKL. V was pared by 1 base and J by 3 bases, with 21 bases between. CDR3 bases: TGCGCCAGCAGCCAAGGTGGACAGCCCTGGGAGCGAGACACTGAAGCTTTCTTT. Amino acids: CASSQGGQPWERDTEAFF.

This rearrangement joins TRBV5-1 to TRBJ1-6, with D possibly TRBD1 on 5 matching bases. The CDR3 contains 17 residues. Looked up from germline, CDR1 is SGHRS and CDR2 is YFSETQ. Trimming stripped 0 bases from V and 5 bases from J, with 15 bases between. Here the CDR3 reads CASSLVSPGLNNSPLHF. The CDR3 DNA is TGCGCCAGCAGCTTGGTATCTCCAGGGTTGAATAATTCACCCCTCCACTTT.

The sample holds one count of this clone. The chain joins TRBV20-1 to TRBJ2-5; TRBD2 might be the D (6 bases). Germline loops: CDR1 DFQATT, CDR2 SNEGSKA (reference sequence). Trimming removed 8 bases at V and 4 bases at J, with 11 bases between. This CDR3 spans 11 amino acids. The CDR3 spells CSRSGGETQYF. The CDR3 DNA reads TGCAGTCGTTCCGGGGGAGAGACCCAGTACTTC.